Sequencing of this T cell receptor (beta chain) was carried out in a study of response to subunit inactivated influenza vaccine. Study-level findings and limits: After each seasonal influenza vaccination, few new T cells are recruited, the authors suggested.

As to this clonotype: The target antigen is unknown.

V shed 6 bases and J shed 10 bases, with 15 bases lying between them. This CDR3 is built from 12 residues. Germline V gene data show CDR1 as LNHDA and CDR2 as SQIVND (reference sequence). TCRdb reprocessed the RT-PCR reads via MiXCR and lists one record per CDR3 protein. Here the sample spans about 240,000 distinct CDR3 sequences, 10% to 15% being singletons. The receptor was isolated from a man aged 50-60 years who received an inactivated influenza vaccine. V and J are TRBV19 and TRBJ1-1; TRBD1 is a possible D gene (5 bases). This material consisted of non-naive T cells sorted from PBMCs, taken 14 days before vaccination. In DNA form, the CDR3 reads TGTGCCAGTAGCCAGAGGACGGGGGGAGCTTTCTTT. Amino acids: CASSQRTGGAFF.